This T cell receptor beta chain was recorded in a study of blood T cell repertoires in COVID-19. Whole-study context: Samples of COVID-19 (acute and convalescent) were obtained from the United States, Italy and Spain.

Assay used: immunoSEQ multiplex PCR; TCRdb lists only in-frame clones, some missing. The table lists some 250,000 clones, just over 85% of them singletons, with around 16% in the top ten. Germline V CDR1 and CDR2: LNHDA, SQIVND (reference sequence). The CDR3 is made up of 15 amino acids. Germline trimming cut 2 bases from V and 6 bases from J; bases unmatched to any gene: 6. The participants were between roughly 18 and 100 years old and came from about two dozen US areas. Participants' reported clinical history set cohort assignment. This clone was seen only once. The sequence was obtained from a man between 18 and 29 years old who had recovered from COVID-19. Sequenced input: PBMCs or T cells enriched from blood (not recorded which). The chain joins TRBV19 to TRBJ1-2, with 10 bases identical to TRBD1. The CDR3 region has the DNA TGTGCCAGTAGTATACCGGGACAGGGGTGGGATGGCTACACCTTC. The encoded protein is CASSIPGQGWDGYTF.